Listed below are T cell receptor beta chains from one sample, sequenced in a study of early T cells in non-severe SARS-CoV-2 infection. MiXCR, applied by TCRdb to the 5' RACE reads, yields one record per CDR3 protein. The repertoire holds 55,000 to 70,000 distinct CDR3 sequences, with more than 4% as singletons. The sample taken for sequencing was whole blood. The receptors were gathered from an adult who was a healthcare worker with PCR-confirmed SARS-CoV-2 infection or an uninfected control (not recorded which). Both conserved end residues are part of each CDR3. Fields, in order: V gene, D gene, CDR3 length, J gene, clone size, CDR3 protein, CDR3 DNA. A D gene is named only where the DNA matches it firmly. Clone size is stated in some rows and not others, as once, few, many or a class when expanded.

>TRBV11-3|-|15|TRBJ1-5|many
CASNSAGKSNQPQHF
TGTGCCAGCAACTCCGCAGGGAAAAGCAATCAGCCCCAGCATTTT
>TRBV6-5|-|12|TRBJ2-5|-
CASRGYQETQYF
TGTGCCAGCAGGGGATACCAAGAGACCCAGTACTTC
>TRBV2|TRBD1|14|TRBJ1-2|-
CASSIGTARPGYTF
TGTGCCAGCAGCATTGGGACAGCGCGGCCCGGCTACACCTTC
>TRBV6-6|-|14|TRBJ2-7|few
CASSYFPSSYEQYF
TGTGCCAGCAGTTACTTCCCTAGCTCCTACGAGCAGTACTTC
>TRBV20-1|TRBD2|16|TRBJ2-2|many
CSARETSGRNTGELFF
TGCAGTGCTAGAGAAACTAGCGGGAGGAACACCGGGGAGCTGTTTTTT
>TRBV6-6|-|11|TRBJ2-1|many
CASSTGREQFF
TGTGCCAGCAGTACTGGGAGAGAGCAGTTCTTC
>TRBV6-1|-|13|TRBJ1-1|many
CASSAIRTGEAFF
TGTGCCAGCAGTGCGATCCGGACGGGTGAAGCTTTCTTT
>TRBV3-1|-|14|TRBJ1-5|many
CASSQAAGNQPQHF
TGTGCCAGCAGCCAAGCGGCGGGCAATCAGCCCCAGCATTTT
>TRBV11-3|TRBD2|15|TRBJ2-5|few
CASSLGTSGSETQYF
TGTGCCAGCAGCTTAGGGACTAGCGGGAGCGAGACCCAGTACTTC
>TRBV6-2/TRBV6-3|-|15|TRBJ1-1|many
CASSFPKNMNTEAFF
TGTGCCAGCAGCTTTCCCAAGAACATGAACACTGAAGCTTTCTTT
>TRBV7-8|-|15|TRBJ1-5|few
CASSVRDFLNQPQHF
TGTGCCAGCAGCGTACGGGACTTTTTAAATCAGCCCCAGCATTTT
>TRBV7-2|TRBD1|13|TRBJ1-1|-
CASSFAGQAAAFF
TGTGCCAGCAGCTTCGCCGGACAGGCGGCGGCTTTCTTT
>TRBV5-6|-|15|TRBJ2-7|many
CASSLWGTPSYEQYF
TGTGCCAGCAGCTTGTGGGGGACACCTTCCTACGAGCAGTACTTC
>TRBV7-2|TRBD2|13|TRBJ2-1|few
CASSWTSMNEQFF
TGTGCCAGCAGCTGGACTAGCATGAATGAGCAGTTCTTC
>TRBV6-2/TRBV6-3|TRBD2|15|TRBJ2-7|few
CASSSSGTRSYEQYF
TGTGCCAGCAGTTCTAGCGGGACCCGCTCCTACGAGCAGTACTTC
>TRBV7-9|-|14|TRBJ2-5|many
CASSSGGLQETQYF
TGTGCCAGCAGCTCCGGGGGGCTGCAAGAGACCCAGTACTTC
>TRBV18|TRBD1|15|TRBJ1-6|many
CASAQQGADNSPLHF
TGTGCCAGCGCGCAACAGGGGGCAGATAATTCACCCCTCCACTTT
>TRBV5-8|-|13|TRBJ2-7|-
CASSLAGTYEQYF
TGTGCCAGCAGCTTAGCAGGGACCTACGAGCAGTACTTC
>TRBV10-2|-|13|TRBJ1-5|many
CASSVGPNQPQHF
TGCGCCAGCAGTGTCGGGCCTAATCAGCCCCAGCATTTT
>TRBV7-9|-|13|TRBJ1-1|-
CASSPGADTEAFF
TGTGCCAGCAGTCCGGGGGCCGACACTGAAGCTTTCTTT
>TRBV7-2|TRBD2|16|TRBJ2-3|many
CASSPQAGGRTDTQYF
TGTGCCAGCAGCCCGCAAGCGGGAGGGCGCACAGATACGCAGTATTTT
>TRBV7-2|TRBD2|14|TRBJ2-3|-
CASSFGRNTDTQYF
TGTGCCAGCAGCTTCGGGAGGAACACAGATACGCAGTATTTT
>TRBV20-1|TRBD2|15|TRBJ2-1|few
CSASPSSSGRNEQFF
TGCAGTGCTAGTCCGAGTTCTAGCGGGAGGAATGAGCAGTTCTTC
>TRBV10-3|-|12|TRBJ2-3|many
CAISGGTDTQYF
TGTGCCATCAGTGGCGGCACAGATACGCAGTATTTT
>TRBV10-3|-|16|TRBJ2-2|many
CAISESKWYDTGELFF
TGTGCCATCAGTGAGTCGAAATGGTACGACACCGGGGAGCTGTTTTTT
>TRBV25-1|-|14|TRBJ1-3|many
CASSATGSGNTIYF
TGTGCCAGCAGTGCGACAGGCTCTGGAAACACCATATATTTT
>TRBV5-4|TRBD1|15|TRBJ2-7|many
CASSTRQGGTYEQYF
TGTGCCAGCAGCACCAGACAGGGTGGAACCTACGAGCAGTACTTC
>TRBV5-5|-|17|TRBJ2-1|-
CASSREVARGPYNEQFF
TGTGCCAGCAGCAGGGAGGTGGCCCGCGGACCCTACAATGAGCAGTTCTTC
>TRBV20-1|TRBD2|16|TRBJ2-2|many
CSARARLAGGAGELFF
TGCAGTGCTAGGGCGAGACTAGCGGGAGGGGCCGGGGAGCTGTTTTTT
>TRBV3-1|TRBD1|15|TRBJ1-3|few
CASSRQGMTGNTIYF
TGTGCCAGCAGCCGACAGGGAATGACGGGAAACACCATATATTTT
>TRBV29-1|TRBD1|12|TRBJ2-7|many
CSVSGQSLEQYF
TGCAGCGTGTCGGGACAGTCCCTCGAGCAGTACTTC
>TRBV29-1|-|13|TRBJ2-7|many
CSVLQGGASEQYF
TGCAGCGTGCTACAGGGAGGGGCCTCCGAGCAGTACTTC
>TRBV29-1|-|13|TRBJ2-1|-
CSVFLGGGHEQFF
TGCAGCGTGTTCCTCGGCGGGGGCCATGAGCAGTTCTTC
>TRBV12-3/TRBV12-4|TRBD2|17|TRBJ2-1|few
CASSGGTSGGPQFEQFF
TGTGCCAGCAGTGGGGGGACTAGCGGGGGCCCCCAGTTTGAGCAGTTCTTC
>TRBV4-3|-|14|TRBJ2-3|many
CASSQGLITRTQYF
TGCGCCAGCAGCCAAGGACTGATCACACGGACGCAGTATTTT
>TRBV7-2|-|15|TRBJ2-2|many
CASSPDRQDTGELFF
TGTGCCAGCAGCCCCGACAGGCAGGACACCGGGGAGCTGTTTTTT